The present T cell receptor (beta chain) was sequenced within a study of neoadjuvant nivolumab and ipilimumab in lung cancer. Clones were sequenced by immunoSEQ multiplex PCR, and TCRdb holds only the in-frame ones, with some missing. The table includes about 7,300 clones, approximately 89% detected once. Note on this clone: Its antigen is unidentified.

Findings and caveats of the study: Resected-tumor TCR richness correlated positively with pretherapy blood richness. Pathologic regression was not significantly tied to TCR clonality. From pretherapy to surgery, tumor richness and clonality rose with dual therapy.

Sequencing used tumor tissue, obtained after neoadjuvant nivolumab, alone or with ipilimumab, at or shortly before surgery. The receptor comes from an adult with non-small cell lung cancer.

The CDR3 DNA sequence: TGTGCCAGCAGTTCCCCCCAATCGGGTTGGCAGTACTTC. Encoded protein: CASSSPQSGWQYF. The rearrangement links TRBV28 to TRBJ2-7; no clear D. Germline V gene data show CDR1 as MDHEN and CDR2 as SYDVKM. V was pared by 4 bases and J by 9 bases, with 16 bases between. CDR3 length: 13 residues. Combining the CDR3 with reference TRBV28 and TRBJ2-7 gives the whole variable domain DVKVTQSSRYLVKRTGEKVFLECVQDMDHENMFWYRQDPGLGLRLIYFSYDVKMKEKGDIPEGYSVSREKKERFSLILESASTNQTSMYLCASSSPQSGWQYFGPGTRLTVT.